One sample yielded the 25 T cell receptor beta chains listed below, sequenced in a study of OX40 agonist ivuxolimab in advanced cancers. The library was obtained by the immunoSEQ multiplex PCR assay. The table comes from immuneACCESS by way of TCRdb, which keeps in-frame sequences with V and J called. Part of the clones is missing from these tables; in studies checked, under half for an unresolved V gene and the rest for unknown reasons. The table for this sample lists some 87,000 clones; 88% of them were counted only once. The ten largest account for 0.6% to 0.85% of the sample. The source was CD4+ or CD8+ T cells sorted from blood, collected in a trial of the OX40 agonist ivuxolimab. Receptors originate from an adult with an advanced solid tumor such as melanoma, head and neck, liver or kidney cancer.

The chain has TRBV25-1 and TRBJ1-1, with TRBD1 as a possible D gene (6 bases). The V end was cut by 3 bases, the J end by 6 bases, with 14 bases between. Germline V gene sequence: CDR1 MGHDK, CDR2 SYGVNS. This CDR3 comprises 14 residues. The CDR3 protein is CASSDRGGLSEAFF. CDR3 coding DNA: TGTGCCAGCAGTGACAGGGGTGGGCTTTCTGAAGCTTTCTTT.

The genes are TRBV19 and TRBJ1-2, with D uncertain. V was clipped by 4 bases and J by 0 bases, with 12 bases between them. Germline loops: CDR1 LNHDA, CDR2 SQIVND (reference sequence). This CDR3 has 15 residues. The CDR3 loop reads CASSRTHSSNYGYTF. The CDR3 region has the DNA TGTGCCAGTAGTAGAACCCACAGCTCTAACTATGGCTACACCTTC.

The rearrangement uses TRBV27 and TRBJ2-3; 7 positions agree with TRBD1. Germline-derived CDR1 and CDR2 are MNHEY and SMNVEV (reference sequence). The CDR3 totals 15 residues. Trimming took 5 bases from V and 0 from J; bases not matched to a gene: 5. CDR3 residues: CASSRQGPSTDTQYF. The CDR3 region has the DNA TGTGCCAGCAGTCGACAGGGTCCTAGCACAGATACGCAGTATTTT.

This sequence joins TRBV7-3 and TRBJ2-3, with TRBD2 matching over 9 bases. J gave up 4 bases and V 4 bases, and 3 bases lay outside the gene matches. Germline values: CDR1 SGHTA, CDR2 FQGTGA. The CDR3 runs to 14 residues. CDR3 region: CASSSIAGADTQYF. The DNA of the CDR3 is TGTGCCAGCAGCTCCATAGCGGGAGCAGATACGCAGTATTTT.

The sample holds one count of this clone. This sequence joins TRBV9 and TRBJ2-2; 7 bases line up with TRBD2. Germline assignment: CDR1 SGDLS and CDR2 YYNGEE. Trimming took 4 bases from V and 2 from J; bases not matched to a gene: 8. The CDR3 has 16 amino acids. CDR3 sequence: CASSPRGAGNTGELFF. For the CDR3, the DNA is TGTGCCAGCAGCCCCCGGGGAGCGGGAAACACCGGGGAGCTGTTTTTT.

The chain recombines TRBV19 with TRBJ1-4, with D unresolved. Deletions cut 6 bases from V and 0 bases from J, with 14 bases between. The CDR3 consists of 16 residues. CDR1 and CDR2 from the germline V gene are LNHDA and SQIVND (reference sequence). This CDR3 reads CASRRASDATNEKLFF. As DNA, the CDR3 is TGTGCCAGTAGAAGGGCCTCAGATGCAACTAATGAAAAACTGTTTTTT. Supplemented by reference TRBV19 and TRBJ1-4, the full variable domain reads DGGITQSPKYLFRKEGQNVTLSCEQNLNHDAMYWYRQDPGQGLRLIYYSQIVNDFQKGDIAEGYSVSREKKESFPLTVTSAQKNPTAFYLCASRRASDATNEKLFFGSGTQLSVL.

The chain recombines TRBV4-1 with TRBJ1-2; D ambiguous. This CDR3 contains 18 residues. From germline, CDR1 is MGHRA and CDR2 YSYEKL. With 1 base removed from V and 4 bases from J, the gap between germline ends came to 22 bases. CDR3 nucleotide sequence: TGCGCCAGCAGCCAAGCTCTGATGGGCAGTACATTTAGCTATGGCTACACCTTC. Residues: CASSQALMGSTFSYGYTF.

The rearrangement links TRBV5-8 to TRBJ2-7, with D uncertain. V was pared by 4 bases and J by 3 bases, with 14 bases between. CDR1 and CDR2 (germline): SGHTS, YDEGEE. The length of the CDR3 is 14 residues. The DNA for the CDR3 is TGTGCCAGCAGCATTTACCGGGCGAACTACGAGCAGTACTTC. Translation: CASSIYRANYEQYF. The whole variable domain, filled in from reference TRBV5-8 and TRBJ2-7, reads EAGVTQSPTHLIKTRGQQATLRCSPISGHTSVYWYQQALGLGLQFLLWYDEGEERNRGNFPPRFSGRQFPNYSSELNVNALELEDSALYLCASSIYRANYEQYFGPGTRLTVT.

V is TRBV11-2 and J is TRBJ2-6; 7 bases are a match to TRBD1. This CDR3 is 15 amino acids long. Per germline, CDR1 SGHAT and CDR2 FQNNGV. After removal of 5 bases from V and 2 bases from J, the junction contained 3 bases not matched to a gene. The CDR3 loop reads CASSPDRAGANVLTF. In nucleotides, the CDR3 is TGTGCCAGCAGCCCCGACAGGGCTGGGGCCAACGTCCTGACTTTC.

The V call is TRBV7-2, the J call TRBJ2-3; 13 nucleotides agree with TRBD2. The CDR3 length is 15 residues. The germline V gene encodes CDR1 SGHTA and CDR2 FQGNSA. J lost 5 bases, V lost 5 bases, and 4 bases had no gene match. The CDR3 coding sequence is TGTGCCAGCAGCGCACTAGCGGGGGGGCTAGATACGCAGTATTTT. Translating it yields CASSALAGGLDTQYF.

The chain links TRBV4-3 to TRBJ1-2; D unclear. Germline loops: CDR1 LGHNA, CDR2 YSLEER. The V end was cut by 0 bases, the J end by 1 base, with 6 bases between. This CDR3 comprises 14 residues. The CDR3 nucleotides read TGCGCCAGCAGCCAAGAGTGGGGTAACTATGGCTACACCTTC. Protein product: CASSQEWGNYGYTF.

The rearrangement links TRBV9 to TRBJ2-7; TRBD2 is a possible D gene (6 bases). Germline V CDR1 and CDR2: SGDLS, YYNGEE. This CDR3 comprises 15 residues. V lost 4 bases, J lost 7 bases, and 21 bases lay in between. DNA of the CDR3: TGTGCCAGCAGCCCAAGAGTGGGGGGAACAAGGGAGCAGTACTTC. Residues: CASSPRVGGTREQYF.

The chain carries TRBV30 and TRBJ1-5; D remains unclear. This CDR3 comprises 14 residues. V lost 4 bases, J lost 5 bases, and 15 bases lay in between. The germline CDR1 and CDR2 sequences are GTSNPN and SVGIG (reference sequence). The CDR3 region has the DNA TGTGCCTGGAACAGCCTAGCAAGGGATCAGCCCCAGCATTTT. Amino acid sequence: CAWNSLARDQPQHF.

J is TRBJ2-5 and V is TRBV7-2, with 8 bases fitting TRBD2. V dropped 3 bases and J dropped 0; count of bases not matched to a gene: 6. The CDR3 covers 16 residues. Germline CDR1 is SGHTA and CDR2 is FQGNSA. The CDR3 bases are TGTGCCAGCAGCTTGTGGTCTAGCGGGTACCAAGAGACCCAGTACTTC. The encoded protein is CASSLWSSGYQETQYF.

The CDR3 is CSGSGGGTEAFF. The CDR3 DNA sequence: TGCAGCGGTTCTGGGGGAGGGACTGAAGCTTTCTTT. V usage is TRBV29-1 and J usage is TRBJ1-1; D is possibly TRBD1 (5 bases). Germline lookup yields CDR1 SQVTM and CDR2 ANQGSEA. V lost 7 bases, J lost 5 bases, and 14 bases lay in between. This CDR3 has 12 residues.

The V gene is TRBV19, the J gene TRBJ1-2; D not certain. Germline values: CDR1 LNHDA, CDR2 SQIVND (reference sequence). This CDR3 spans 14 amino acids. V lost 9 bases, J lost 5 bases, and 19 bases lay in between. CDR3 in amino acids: CASRLVGNQYGYTF. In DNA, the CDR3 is TGTGCCAGCCGTTTGGTTGGCAACCAGTATGGCTACACCTTC.

The CDR3 region has the DNA TGTGCCAGCAGCGTAGGCCTAGCGGGAGAAGGGACCTACGAGCAGTACTTC. This translates into CASSVGLAGEGTYEQYF. This chain joins TRBV9 and TRBJ2-7; 10 bases agree with TRBD2. J gave up 2 bases and V 0 bases, and 8 bases lay outside the gene matches. CDR1 is SGDLS and CDR2 is YYNGEE in the germline V gene. The CDR3 runs to 17 residues.

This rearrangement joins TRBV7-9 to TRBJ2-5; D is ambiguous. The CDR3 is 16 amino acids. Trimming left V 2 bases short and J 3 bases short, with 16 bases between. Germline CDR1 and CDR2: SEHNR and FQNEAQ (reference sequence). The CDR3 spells CASSLIGGGGKETQYF. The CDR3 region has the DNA TGTGCCAGCAGCTTAATTGGCGGCGGCGGTAAAGAGACCCAGTACTTC. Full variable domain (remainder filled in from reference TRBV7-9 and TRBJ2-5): DTGVSQNPRHKITKRGQNVTFRCDPISEHNRLYWYRQTLGQGPEFLTYFQNEAQLEKSRLLSDRFSAERPKGSFSTLEIQRTEQGDSAMYLCASSLIGGGGKETQYFGPGTRLLVL.

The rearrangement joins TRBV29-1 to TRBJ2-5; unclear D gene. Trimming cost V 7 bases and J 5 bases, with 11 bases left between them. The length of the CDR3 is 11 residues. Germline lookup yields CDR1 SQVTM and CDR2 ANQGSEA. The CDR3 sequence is CSALYRETQYF. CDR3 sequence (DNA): TGCAGCGCTCTGTATAGGGAGACCCAGTACTTC.

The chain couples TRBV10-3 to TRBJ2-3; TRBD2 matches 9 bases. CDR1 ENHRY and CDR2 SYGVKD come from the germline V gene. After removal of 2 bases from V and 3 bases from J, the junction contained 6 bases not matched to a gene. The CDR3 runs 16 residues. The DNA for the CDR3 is TGTGCCATCAGTGAGGGGGCGGGAGGGCCAACAGATACGCAGTATTTT. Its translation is CAISEGAGGPTDTQYF.

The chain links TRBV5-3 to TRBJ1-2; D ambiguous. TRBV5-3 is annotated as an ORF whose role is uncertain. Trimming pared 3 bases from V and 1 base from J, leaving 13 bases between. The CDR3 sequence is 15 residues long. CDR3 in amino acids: CARSSSTGDNYGYTF. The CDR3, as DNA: TGTGCCAGAAGCTCGTCGACCGGGGATAACTATGGCTACACCTTC.

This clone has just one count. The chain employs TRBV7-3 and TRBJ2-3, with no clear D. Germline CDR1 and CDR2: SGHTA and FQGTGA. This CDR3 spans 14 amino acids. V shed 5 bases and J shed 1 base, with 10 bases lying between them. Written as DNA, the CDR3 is TGTGCCAGCAGCCCGACACGTGGCACAGATACGCAGTATTTT. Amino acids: CASSPTRGTDTQYF.

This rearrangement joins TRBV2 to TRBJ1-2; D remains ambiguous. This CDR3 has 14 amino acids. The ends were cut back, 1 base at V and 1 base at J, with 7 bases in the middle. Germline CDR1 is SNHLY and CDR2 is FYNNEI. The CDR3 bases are TGTGCCAGCAGTGAAGGGATTCTTAACTATGGCTACACCTTC. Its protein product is CASSEGILNYGYTF.

CDR3 region: CASSLYRDGTEQYF. CDR3 sequence (DNA): TGTGCCAGCAGTTTATATAGGGACGGAACCGAGCAGTACTTC. The chain carries TRBV28 and TRBJ2-7; D may be TRBD1 or TRBD2 (5 bases each). V shed 1 base and J shed 6 bases, with 13 bases lying between them. CDR3 length equals 14 residues. In germline, CDR1 is MDHEN, CDR2 SYDVKM.

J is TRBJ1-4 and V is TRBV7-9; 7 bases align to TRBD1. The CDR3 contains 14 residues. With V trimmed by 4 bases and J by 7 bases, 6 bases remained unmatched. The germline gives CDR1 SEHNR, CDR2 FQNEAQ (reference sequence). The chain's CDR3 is CASSSTGVPEKLFF. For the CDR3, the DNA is TGTGCCAGCAGCTCTACAGGGGTACCTGAAAAACTGTTTTTT.